This T cell receptor beta chain stems from a study of blood T cell repertoires in COVID-19. Study information: Both acute and convalescent COVID-19 samples were obtained from the United States, Italy and Spain.

Assay used: immunoSEQ multiplex PCR; TCRdb lists only in-frame clones, some missing. The sample holds a few hundred thousand clones; around 86% are singletons and the top ten take approximately 4%. CDR3 length equals 15 residues. J lost 5 bases, V lost 6 bases, and 10 bases had no gene match. Germline V gene sequence: CDR1 SNHLY, CDR2 FYNNEI. In this sample, this clone turned up once. The clonotype was recovered from a man younger than 30 with active or convalescent COVID-19. This sequence joins TRBV2 and TRBJ2-5, with TRBD1 matching 9 bases. The source material was peripheral blood. The CDR3 protein is CASSDSGTGWETQYF. The CDR3 nucleotides are TGTGCCAGCAGCGATTCCGGGACAGGGTGGGAGACCCAGTACTTC.